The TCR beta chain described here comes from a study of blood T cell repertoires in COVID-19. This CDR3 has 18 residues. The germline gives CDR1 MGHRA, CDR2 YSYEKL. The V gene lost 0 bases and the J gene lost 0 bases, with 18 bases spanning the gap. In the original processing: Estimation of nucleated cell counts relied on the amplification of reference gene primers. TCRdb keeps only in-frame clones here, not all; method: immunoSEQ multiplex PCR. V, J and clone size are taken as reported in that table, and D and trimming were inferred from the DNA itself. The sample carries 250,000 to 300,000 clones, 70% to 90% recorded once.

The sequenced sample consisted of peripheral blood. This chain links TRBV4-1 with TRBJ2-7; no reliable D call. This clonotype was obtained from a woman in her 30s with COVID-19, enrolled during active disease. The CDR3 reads CASSQDMETFISSYEQYF. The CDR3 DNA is TGCGCCAGCAGCCAAGATATGGAGACTTTTATTAGCTCCTACGAGCAGTACTTC.